This TCR beta chain was captured in a study of cytomegalovirus exposure and HLA in healthy donors. Study-wide background: T cells numbering about 180 million yielded 100 million to 120 million unique TCR beta sequences in an earlier analysis. The study's early data release held tens of millions of unique TCRs from HLA-typed donors. Whole-study findings and limits: Earlier analysis yielded a pattern in which most TCR beta V segments were productive about 87% or about 30% of the time. Cytomegalovirus association was listed for 150 to 200 TCR beta chains.

Primers included in the PCR were 60 Vbeta and 13 Jbeta primers. TCRdb's copy holds only in-frame clones and misses some; the assay was immunoSEQ multiplex PCR. The data show fewer than 150,000 clones, about four fifths seen once. This clone has a handful of counts. What it binds is not known. Losses at the gene ends were 4 bases for V and 0 bases for J; bases not matched to a gene: 6. The CDR3 is 17 residues long. CDR1 and CDR2 from the germline V gene are MGHDK and SYGVNS. The receptor was isolated from a man aged 40-55 years in good health and CMV-seropositive. The chain links TRBV25-1 to TRBJ2-3; 11 positions match TRBD2. Sequencing was done on a sample of PBMCs. DNA of the CDR3: TGTGCCAGCAGTGTAGCGGGGGGGGGCTTGAGCACAGATACGCAGTATTTT. The encoded protein is CASSVAGGGLSTDTQYF. Supplemented by reference TRBV25-1 and TRBJ2-3, the full variable domain reads EADIYQTPRYLVIGTGKKITLECSQTMGHDKMYWYQQDPGMELHLIHYSYGVNSTEKGDLSSESTVSRIRTEHFPLTLESARPSHTSQYLCASSVAGGGLSTDTQYFGPGTRLTVL.